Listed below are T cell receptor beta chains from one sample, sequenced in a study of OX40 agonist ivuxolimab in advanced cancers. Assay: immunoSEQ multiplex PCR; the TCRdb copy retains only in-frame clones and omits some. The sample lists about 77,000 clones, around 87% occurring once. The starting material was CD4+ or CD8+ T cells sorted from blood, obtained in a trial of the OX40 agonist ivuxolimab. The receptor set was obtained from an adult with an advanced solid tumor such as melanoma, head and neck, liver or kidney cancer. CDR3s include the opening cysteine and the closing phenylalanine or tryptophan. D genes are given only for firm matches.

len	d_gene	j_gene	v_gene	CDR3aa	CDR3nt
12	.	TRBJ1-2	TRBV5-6	CASSLNLSGYTF	TGTGCCAGCAGCTTGAACCTCTCTGGCTACACCTTC
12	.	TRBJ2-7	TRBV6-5	CASSLDRREQYF	TGTGCCAGCAGCCTGGACAGAAGGGAGCAGTACTTC
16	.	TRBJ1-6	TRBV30	CAWAPGRLNYNSPLHF	TGTGCCTGGGCACCGGGACGTCTGAATTATAATTCACCCCTCCACTTT
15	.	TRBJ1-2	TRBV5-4	CASSQSDRIVYGYTF	TGTGCCAGCAGTCAATCCGACAGGATTGTCTATGGCTACACCTTC
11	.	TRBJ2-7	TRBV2	CASRERYEQYF	TGTGCCAGCAGAGAGAGGTACGAGCAGTACTTC
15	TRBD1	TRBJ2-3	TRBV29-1	CSVEVLQGRGDTQYF	TGCAGCGTTGAAGTCCTACAGGGGCGAGGAGATACGCAGTATTTT
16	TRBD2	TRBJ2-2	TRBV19	CASSIQTSGGSGELFF	TGTGCCAGTAGTATACAGACTAGCGGGGGATCCGGGGAGCTGTTTTTT
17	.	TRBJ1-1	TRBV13	CASSLTILGVDYTEAFF	TGTGCCAGCAGCTTAACTATTTTGGGGGTCGACTACACTGAAGCTTTCTTT
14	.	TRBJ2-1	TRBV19	CASSTPGLNNEQFF	TGTGCCAGTAGTACCCCGGGACTCAACAATGAGCAGTTCTTC
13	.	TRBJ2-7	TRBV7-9	CASSEGQSYEQYF	TGTGCCAGCAGCGAAGGACAGTCCTACGAGCAGTACTTC
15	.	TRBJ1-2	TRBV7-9	CASSLVGGAGYGYTF	TGTGCCAGCAGCTTAGTTGGGGGCGCTGGCTATGGCTACACCTTC
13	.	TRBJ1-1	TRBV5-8	CASSARRGTEAFF	TGTGCCAGCAGCGCACGTAGGGGCACTGAAGCTTTCTTT
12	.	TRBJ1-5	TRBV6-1	CASSRGNQPQHF	TGTGCCAGCAGCAGGGGCAATCAGCCCCAGCATTTT
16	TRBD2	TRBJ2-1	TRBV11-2	CASSLVWREPDHEQFF	TGTGCCAGCAGCTTAGTGTGGCGGGAGCCCGACCATGAGCAGTTCTTC
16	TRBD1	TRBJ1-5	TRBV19	CASSIGQGFQNQPQHF	TGTGCCAGTAGTATAGGACAGGGGTTTCAAAATCAGCCCCAGCATTTT
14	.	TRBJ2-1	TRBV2	CASNRVGAYNEQFF	TGTGCCAGCAATAGGGTTGGAGCCTACAATGAGCAGTTCTTC
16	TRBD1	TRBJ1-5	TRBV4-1	CASSPETGGSYQPQHF	TGCGCCAGCAGCCCCGAGACAGGGGGCTCGTATCAGCCCCAGCATTTT
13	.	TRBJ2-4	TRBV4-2	CASSPGTGNIQYF	TGTGCCAGCAGCCCTGGGACTGGAAACATTCAGTACTTC
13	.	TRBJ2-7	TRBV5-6	CASSYTGSYEQYF	TGTGCCAGCAGCTATACAGGCTCCTACGAGCAGTACTTC
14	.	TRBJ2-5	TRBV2	CAITRFGVQETQYF	TGTGCCATTACTAGATTTGGGGTCCAAGAGACCCAGTACTTC
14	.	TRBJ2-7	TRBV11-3	CASSLSQSAYEQYF	TGTGCCAGCAGCTTATCCCAGTCGGCCTACGAGCAGTACTTC
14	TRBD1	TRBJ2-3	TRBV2	CANEADRGQDTQYF	TGTGCCAACGAAGCCGACAGGGGGCAAGATACGCAGTATTTT
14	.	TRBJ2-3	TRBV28	CASSPGGGRDTQYF	TGTGCCAGCAGCCCGGGCGGGGGCAGAGATACGCAGTATTTT
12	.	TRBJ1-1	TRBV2	CASQWGTTEAFF	TGTGCCAGCCAATGGGGGACAACTGAAGCTTTCTTT
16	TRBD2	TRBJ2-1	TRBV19	CASTKLAGGPDNEQFF	TGTGCCAGTACCAAACTAGCGGGAGGGCCAGACAATGAGCAGTTCTTC
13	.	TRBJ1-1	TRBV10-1	CASSGPEDTEAFF	TGCGCCAGCAGTGGACCTGAGGACACTGAAGCTTTCTTT
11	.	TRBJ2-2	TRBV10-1	CASSDFGELFF	TGCGCCAGCAGTGACTTTGGGGAGCTGTTTTTT
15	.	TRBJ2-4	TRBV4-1	CASSQEENPGNIQYF	TGCGCCAGCAGCCAAGAAGAGAACCCAGGGAACATTCAGTACTTC